A selection of T cell receptor beta chains follows, all from one sample in a study of blood T cell repertoires in COVID-19. TCRdb's table, derived via immunoSEQ multiplex PCR, lists solely in-frame clones and lacks some. The sample contains approximately 210,000 clones, approximately 84% of which appear only once. Sample: peripheral blood. The receptors stem from a woman in her 50s with active or convalescent COVID-19. Each CDR3 is given with its conserved first and last residue. The D gene is left open where the match is weak. Clone size is not always given. Where it is, it says once, few, many or a class for expanded clones.

size	J	D	length	V	DNA	CDR3
.	TRBJ1-1	.	13	TRBV7-3	TGTGCCAGCAGCTTTACAGCAGACACTGAAGCTTTCTTT	CASSFTADTEAFF
few	TRBJ1-1	.	15	TRBV5-1	TGCGCCAGCAGCTTGTCCAGGAACCAGAACACTGAAGCTTTCTTT	CASSLSRNQNTEAFF
.	TRBJ1-2	TRBD1	12	TRBV29-1	TGCAGCGTTGCGGGACAGGGTAATGGCTACACCTTC	CSVAGQGNGYTF
few	TRBJ1-2	.	13	TRBV28	TGTGCCAGCAGTTTGAGAGTTAACTATGGCTACACCTTC	CASSLRVNYGYTF
.	TRBJ2-4	TRBD2	15	TRBV24-1	TGTGCCACTCACGGACTAGCGGGAGGGTTAAACATTCAGTACTTC	CATHGLAGGLNIQYF
medium-sized	TRBJ2-1	TRBD2	17	TRBV5-6	TGTGCCAGCAGCTCTGGACACGGGACTAGCGTTTACAATGAGCAGTTCTTC	CASSSGHGTSVYNEQFF
.	TRBJ1-3	.	18	TRBV13	TGTGCCAGCAGCTTTCTGTTGGAGGGGAGGCGATCTGGAAACACCATATATTTT	CASSFLLEGRRSGNTIYF
.	TRBJ1-2	.	16	TRBV5-4	TGTGCCAGCAGCTTGGATATGGGGCAGGTTGGCTATGGCTACACCTTC	CASSLDMGQVGYGYTF
.	TRBJ1-3	TRBD1	15	TRBV5-1	TGCGCCAGCAGCTCCTCGAGGGACAGGGTGAACACCATATATTTT	CASSSSRDRVNTIYF
.	TRBJ1-5	.	13	TRBV12-3/TRBV12-4	TGTGCCAGCAGTTCGACTTACCCTCAGCCCCAGCATTTT	CASSSTYPQPQHF
.	TRBJ2-6	.	15	TRBV6-5	TGTGCCAGCAGTTACTCAGGGGCCGGGGCCAACGTCCTGACTTTC	CASSYSGAGANVLTF
.	TRBJ1-1	.	15	TRBV29-1	TGCAGCGTTGAAGAGCAGGTCCTAAGGAACACTGAAGCTTTCTTT	CSVEEQVLRNTEAFF
.	TRBJ2-7	TRBD1	14	TRBV30	TGTGCCTGGAGTTTTGGACAGGTGTCCTACGAGCAGTACTTC	CAWSFGQVSYEQYF
.	TRBJ1-5	TRBD1	17	TRBV19	TGTGCCAGTAGTATAGAGAGGGACAGGACTACCAATCAGCCCCAGCATTTT	CASSIERDRTTNQPQHF
.	TRBJ2-5	.	14	TRBV9	TGTGCCAGCAGCGTAGGGGCGTACCAAGAGACCCAGTACTTC	CASSVGAYQETQYF
.	TRBJ1-2	TRBD1	18	TRBV5-1	TGCGCCAGCAGCTTGGCCGCGACAGGGGGTGGATATAGCTATGGCTACACCTTC	CASSLAATGGGYSYGYTF
.	TRBJ2-3	TRBD2	17	TRBV7-9	TGTGCCAGCAGCTACCAACCGGGACTAGCGGGGGAAGTTACGCAGTATTTT	CASSYQPGLAGEVTQYF
.	TRBJ2-1	TRBD1	16	TRBV19	TGTGCCAGTAAAGGGGACAGCCCCGTTTTCTACAATGAGCAGTTCTTC	CASKGDSPVFYNEQFF